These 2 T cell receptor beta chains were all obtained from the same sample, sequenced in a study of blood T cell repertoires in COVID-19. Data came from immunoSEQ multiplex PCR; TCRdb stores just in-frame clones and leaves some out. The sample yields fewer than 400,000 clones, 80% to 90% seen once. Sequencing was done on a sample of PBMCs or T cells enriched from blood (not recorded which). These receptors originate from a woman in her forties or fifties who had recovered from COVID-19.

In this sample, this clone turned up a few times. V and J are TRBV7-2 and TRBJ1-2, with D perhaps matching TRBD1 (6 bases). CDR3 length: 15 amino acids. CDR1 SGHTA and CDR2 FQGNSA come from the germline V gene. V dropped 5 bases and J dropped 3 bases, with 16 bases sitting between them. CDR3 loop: CASSADGQGYYGYTF. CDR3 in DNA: TGTGCCAGCAGCGCAGATGGGCAGGGGTACTATGGCTACACCTTC.

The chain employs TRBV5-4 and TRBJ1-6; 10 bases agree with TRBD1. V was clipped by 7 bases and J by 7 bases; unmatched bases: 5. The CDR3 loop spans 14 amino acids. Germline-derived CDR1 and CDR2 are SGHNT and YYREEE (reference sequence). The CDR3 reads CASQPGQGNSPLHF. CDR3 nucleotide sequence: TGTGCCAGCCAGCCGGGACAGGGGAATTCACCCCTCCACTTT.